These T cell receptor beta chains were read from a single sample in a study of blood T cell repertoires in COVID-19. Libraries were prepared by immunoSEQ multiplex PCR; TCRdb keeps only in-frame clonotypes and omits some of them. The data contain some 80,000 clones, around 80% of them seen just once; the ten biggest clones take up less than 40%. The sequenced material came from peripheral blood. These receptors were obtained from a woman aged 70-85 years with acute or convalescent COVID-19. Both conserved end residues are part of each CDR3. The D gene is left open where the match is weak. For some rows the clone size is stated as once, few or many, or as a class when expanded; others skip it.

J	D	length	size	V	CDR3	DNA
TRBJ1-3	-	15	-	TRBV4-2	CASSPTPLSGNTIYF	TGTGCCAGCAGCCCGACACCCCTCTCTGGAAACACCATATATTTT
TRBJ2-2	-	13	-	TRBV24-1	CATSMGGTGELFF	TGTGCCACCAGTATGGGGGGTACCGGGGAGCTGTTTTTT
TRBJ2-5	-	13	-	TRBV27	CASSSQMQETQYF	TGTGCCAGCAGTTCCCAAATGCAAGAGACCCAGTACTTC
TRBJ2-7	-	13	-	TRBV7-9	CASSLGQGGEQYF	TGTGCCAGCAGCTTAGGGCAGGGTGGCGAGCAGTACTTC
TRBJ2-2	TRBD1	15	-	TRBV5-4	CASSSDRLNTGELFF	TGTGCCAGCAGTTCGGACAGGTTGAACACCGGGGAGCTGTTTTTT
TRBJ1-2	TRBD1	15	-	TRBV5-1	CASSLTGVVNYGYTF	TGCGCCAGCAGCCTGACAGGGGTGGTTAACTATGGCTACACCTTC
TRBJ1-5	-	15	-	TRBV11-2	CASSQGGRRDQPQHF	TGTGCCAGCAGCCAAGGCGGCAGGAGGGATCAGCCCCAGCATTTT
TRBJ1-1	-	15	-	TRBV5-5	CASSLGRRRNTEAFF	TGTGCCAGCAGCTTGGGACGGAGGAGGAACACTGAAGCTTTCTTT
TRBJ1-2	TRBD1	14	few	TRBV11-1	CASSLDAGGDGYTF	TGTGCCAGCAGCTTAGATGCAGGGGGCGATGGCTACACCTTC
TRBJ2-1	TRBD2	14	-	TRBV14	CASSRGGRVPEQFF	TGTGCCAGCAGCCGGGGCGGGAGGGTCCCTGAGCAGTTCTTC
TRBJ2-3	-	16	-	TRBV7-3	CASSRLKTGTGDTQYF	TGTGCCAGCAGCCGACTAAAAACAGGGACCGGAGATACGCAGTATTTT
TRBJ2-3	-	12	-	TRBV5-8	CASSLVVDTQYF	TGTGCCAGCAGCTTGGTCGTAGATACGCAGTATTTT
TRBJ2-7	TRBD2	15	few	TRBV6-1	CASRGTSGRSYEQYF	TGTGCCAGCAGGGGAACTAGCGGGAGGTCTTACGAGCAGTACTTC
TRBJ1-5	-	16	-	TRBV5-8	CASSSGQKFSNQPQHF	TGTGCCAGCAGCTCCGGACAGAAATTTAGCAATCAGCCCCAGCATTTT
TRBJ1-3	-	16	-	TRBV13	CASSSRQVVSGNTIYF	TGTGCCAGCAGCTCGCGACAGGTCGTCTCTGGAAACACCATATATTTT
TRBJ1-6	TRBD1	15	once	TRBV9	CASSPHAGGESPLHF	TGTGCCAGCAGCCCCCATGCAGGGGGAGAGTCACCCCTCCACTTT
TRBJ2-7	TRBD1	13	-	TRBV7-9	CASSRQGGSEQYF	TGTGCCAGCAGCCGACAGGGGGGGAGCGAGCAGTACTTC
TRBJ1-1	-	15	-	TRBV5-1	CASSFSGSEGTEAFF	TGCGCCAGCAGCTTCTCAGGGTCGGAGGGAACTGAAGCTTTCTTT
TRBJ2-7	-	13	-	TRBV29-1	CSTLEPSTYEQYF	TGCAGCACCCTTGAGCCGAGTACCTACGAGCAGTACTTC
TRBJ2-7	TRBD2	17	-	TRBV5-1	CASSSTYSGGDPYEQYF	TGCGCCAGCAGCTCTACTTATAGCGGGGGCGATCCCTACGAGCAGTACTTC
TRBJ1-1	-	11	once	TRBV20-1	CSAPLGAGAFF	TGCAGTGCCCCTTTAGGGGCGGGGGCTTTCTTT
TRBJ2-1	TRBD2	16	-	TRBV3-1/TRBV3-2	CASSQVVRLAGYEQFF	TGTGCCAGCAGCCAAGTAGTGCGACTAGCGGGCTATGAGCAGTTCTTC
TRBJ2-7	TRBD2	13	-	TRBV15	CATSPAGVYEQYF	TGTGCCACCAGCCCAGCGGGAGTGTACGAGCAGTACTTC
TRBJ2-7	-	12	-	TRBV7-2	CASSLEGLAIHF	TGTGCCAGCAGCTTAGAGGGTCTAGCGATACACTTC
TRBJ2-4	TRBD1	18	-	TRBV4-1	CASSQDPRGQGAKNIQYF	TGCGCCAGCAGCCAAGATCCCAGGGGGCAAGGGGCCAAAAACATTCAGTACTTC
TRBJ1-1	TRBD1	18	-	TRBV3-1/TRBV3-2	CASSSHGDRALRNTEAFF	TGTGCCAGCAGCTCTCACGGTGACAGGGCCCTCCGGAACACTGAAGCTTTCTTT
TRBJ2-7	-	14	-	TRBV29-1	CSVLLATRSYEQYF	TGCAGCGTCCTGCTTGCGACACGGTCCTACGAGCAGTACTTC
TRBJ2-1	-	15	-	TRBV11-1	CASSLSGERNSEQFF	TGTGCCAGCAGCTTGTCCGGGGAACGTAATAGTGAGCAGTTCTTC
TRBJ2-7	-	14	once	TRBV6-5	CASSQRGMTYEQYF	TGTGCCAGCAGCCAACGCGGTATGACCTACGAGCAGTACTTC
TRBJ2-2	TRBD2	19	-	TRBV4-1	CASSQDTTSGRSNTGELFF	TGCGCCAGCAGCCAAGATACTACTAGCGGGAGATCGAACACCGGGGAGCTGTTTTTT
TRBJ1-6	-	13	-	TRBV7-2	CASSLATGKPLHF	TGTGCCAGCAGCTTAGCGACGGGAAAACCCCTCCACTTT
TRBJ2-1	-	16	-	TRBV6-1	CASSAPYPVRDNEQFF	TGTGCCAGCAGTGCACCATACCCTGTCCGGGACAATGAGCAGTTCTTC
TRBJ2-5	-	14	-	TRBV15	CATSRGQDQETQYF	TGTGCCACCAGCAGAGGACAGGACCAAGAGACCCAGTACTTC
TRBJ2-7	-	13	many	TRBV29-1	CSVTSDYLYEQYF	TGCAGCGTTACCTCGGACTACCTCTACGAGCAGTACTTC
TRBJ2-2	-	24	-	TRBV21-1	CASSKARPSSHTSGRGINTGELFF	TGTGCCAGCAGCAAAGCGCGGCCCAGCTCCCATACTAGCGGGAGGGGGATAAACACCGGGGAGCTGTTTTTT
TRBJ2-7	-	12	-	TRBV28	CASRGTGYEQYF	TGTGCCAGCAGGGGGACTGGTTACGAGCAGTACTTC
TRBJ1-1	TRBD1	19	-	TRBV7-8	CASSFSRGGARGPNTEAFF	TGTGCCAGCAGCTTCTCCCGAGGGGGCGCCAGGGGCCCGAACACTGAAGCTTTCTTT
TRBJ1-1	TRBD1	15	-	TRBV6-1	CASSEWVTGKSEAFF	TGTGCCAGCAGTGAATGGGTGACAGGGAAGTCTGAAGCTTTCTTT
TRBJ2-5	TRBD2	17	-	TRBV3-1/TRBV3-2	CASSPRSGSVSVETQYF	TGTGCCAGCAGCCCTCGAAGCGGGAGCGTATCTGTAGAGACCCAGTACTTC
TRBJ1-4	-	10	-	TRBV2	CASSQEKLFF	TGTGCCAGCAGCCAAGAAAAACTGTTTTTT
TRBJ1-4	-	14	-	TRBV29-1	CSVVPDTTNEKLFF	TGCAGCGTTGTCCCCGACACAACTAATGAAAAACTGTTTTTT
TRBJ1-5	-	13	-	TRBV5-4	CASSLGTGSAQHF	TGTGCCAGCAGCTTGGGAACGGGGTCGGCCCAGCATTTT
TRBJ2-2	TRBD2	17	-	TRBV6-1	CASSDLGGRAVTGELFF	TGTGCCAGCAGTGATTTGGGCGGGAGGGCGGTCACCGGGGAGCTGTTTTTT
TRBJ2-1	TRBD2	12	-	TRBV7-9	CASTQAGVEQFF	TGTGCCAGCACCCAAGCGGGAGTTGAGCAGTTCTTC
TRBJ2-1	TRBD2	15	once	TRBV30	CAWSVGTSVHNEQFF	TGTGCCTGGAGTGTGGGGACTAGCGTACACAATGAGCAGTTCTTC
TRBJ1-6	-	14	-	TRBV7-9	CASSQIRGASPLHF	TGTGCCAGCAGCCAAATCAGGGGTGCTTCACCCCTCCACTTT
TRBJ1-2	TRBD1	13	few	TRBV29-1	CSVEPGQSYGYTF	TGCAGCGTTGAGCCGGGACAGAGCTATGGCTACACCTTC
TRBJ1-4	TRBD1	13	-	TRBV19	CAAQGTTNEKLFF	TGTGCCGCACAGGGGACAACTAATGAAAAACTGTTTTTT
TRBJ1-3	TRBD1	13	-	TRBV5-1	CASSRQGGDTIYF	TGCGCCAGCAGCCGACAGGGGGGCGACACCATATATTTT
TRBJ2-1	TRBD2	14	-	TRBV27	CASTYPSGSREQFF	TGTGCCAGCACTTACCCTAGCGGGAGCCGTGAGCAGTTCTTC